This T cell receptor beta chain is drawn from a study of cytomegalovirus exposure and HLA in healthy donors. Germline CDR1 MNHEY, CDR2 SVGAGI. CDR3 length: 13 amino acids. V shed 8 bases, J shed 5 bases, and the junction held 8 bases outside the gene matches. Regarding the study as a whole: In vitro checks showed that a few CMV-associated chains really do target CMV antigens. Another analysis was done later, and it associated around 17,000 TCR beta sequences with HLA alleles at 0.05 false discovery rate. Reportedly, fewer N-insertions than the approximately 650-donor mean appeared in an Asian-associated ancestry cluster in a later analysis. Earlier findings revealed that most TCR beta V segments proved productive either about 87% or about 30% of the time.

This clone came up a few times. Its antigen remains unidentified. The PCR had 60 Vbeta and 13 Jbeta primers. The assay was immunoSEQ multiplex PCR, and TCRdb's table has in-frame clones only and misses some. The sample lists about 130,000 clones; around 70% were seen once. J is TRBJ1-1 and V is TRBV6-5; TRBD1 aligns across 7 bases. This TCR derives from a man younger than 45 in good health and CMV-seropositive. Sequenced input: PBMCs. The CDR3 DNA reads as TGTGCCAGCTCAGCGACAGGGCTGACTGAAGCTTTCTTT. Its translation: CASSATGLTEAFF.